Listed here are 20 T cell receptor beta chains from one sample, sequenced in a study of post-analysis software for immune sequencing data. cDNA libraries of TCR beta carried unique molecular identifiers. TCRdb re-called the PCR reads with MiXCR, one entry per CDR3 protein. Here the sample spans 350,000 to 500,000 distinct CDR3 sequences, over 30% being singletons. Study outcomes and limitations: Controls had lower frequencies than patients of 4 or 5 TRBV segments, which included TRBV5-6, TRBV5-1 and TRBV20-1.

Antigens of these TCRs are unknown. Input material: blood. The receptors were sampled from a girl aged 2-10 years with multiple sclerosis.

This clonotype was seen at least ten times. The rearrangement links TRBV6-6 to TRBJ2-4; D is unclear. The CDR3 has 14 residues. V was clipped by 8 bases and J by 0 bases, with 11 bases between them. The V gene's germline CDR1 is MNHNY and CDR2 SVGAGI (reference sequence). The CDR3 DNA follows: TGTGCCAGCTCGCCGGCGGCAGCCAAAAACATTCAGTACTTC. It specifies CASSPAAAKNIQYF.

Only a few counts were recorded for this clonotype. The V gene is TRBV10-3, the J gene TRBJ2-3; 8 bases line up with TRBD2. Germline-derived CDR1 and CDR2 are ENHRY and SYGVKD. This CDR3 is built from 14 residues. DNA of the CDR3: TGTGCTTCTGGGGAGCGGGAGCACACAGATACGCAGTATTTT. Translation gives CASGEREHTDTQYF.

This clonotype was detected ten times or more. This chain uses TRBV4-2 with TRBJ2-7; 11 nucleotides line up with TRBD1. The germline gives CDR1 LGHNA, CDR2 YNFKEQ. The CDR3 totals 14 residues. Trimming cost V 5 bases and J 7 bases; bases outside gene matches: 7. The CDR3: CASSERTGGGEQYF. Written as DNA, the CDR3 is TGTGCCAGCAGCGAACGGACAGGGGGCGGGGAGCAGTACTTC.

This clonotype was detected once. DNA of the CDR3: TGTGCCAGCAGTTTACGGTGGGGCCTAGCGGGGGGCTCCTACGAGCAGTACTTC. Translating it yields CASSLRWGLAGGSYEQYF. The rearrangement joins TRBV28 to TRBJ2-7; 11 positions match TRBD2. Trimming cost V 2 bases and J 0 bases; bases outside gene matches: 9. The CDR3 is 18 amino acids. Germline-derived CDR1 and CDR2 are MDHEN and SYDVKM.

The chain couples TRBV20-1 to TRBJ2-7; D is undetermined. Trimming cost V 0 bases and J 5 bases, with 17 bases left between them. Germline V gives CDR1 DFQATT, CDR2 SNEGSKA (reference sequence). CDR3 length: 15 amino acids. The CDR3 nucleotides are TGCAGTGCTAGAGATCCCTCCGAGACATTCAACGAGCAGTACTTC. Residues: CSARDPSETFNEQYF.

The rearrangement uses TRBV7-9 and TRBJ2-1; 12 bases match TRBD1. J lost 7 bases, V lost 5 bases, and 9 bases had no gene match. Germline V lookup: CDR1 SEHNR, CDR2 FQNEAQ (reference sequence). The CDR3 is 16 residues long. CDR3 nucleotide sequence: TGTGCCAGCAGCAAGGGACAGGGGGCGCTCGGAAATGAGCAGTTCTTC. This codes for CASSKGQGALGNEQFF.

The V and J genes are TRBV20-1 and TRBJ2-1, with D maybe TRBD2 (6 bases). V lost 4 bases to trimming and J lost 9 bases, with 25 bases between them. Germline V gene sequence: CDR1 DFQATT, CDR2 SNEGSKA (reference sequence). The length of the CDR3 is 16 residues. CDR3 in amino acids: CSATTGGTVLVGEQFF. CDR3 sequence (DNA): TGCAGTGCTACGACGGGCGGGACGGTCTTAGTTGGTGAGCAGTTCTTC.

CDR3 sequence reads: CASSSFGRPGANYGYTF. CDR3 in DNA: TGTGCCAGCAGTTCCTTCGGACGCCCCGGGGCTAACTATGGCTACACCTTC. The rearrangement joins TRBV12-3 or TRBV12-4 to TRBJ1-2; D gene uncertain. Trimming left V 4 bases short and J 0 bases short, with 18 bases between. This CDR3 region has 17 residues.

V usage is TRBV5-8 and J usage is TRBJ2-6; TRBD1 is a possible D gene (6 bases). There are 18 residues in the CDR3. Germline CDR1 reads SGHTS; CDR2 reads YDEGEE. Trimming took 4 bases from V and 2 from J, leaving 19 bases between them. In nucleotides, the CDR3 is TGTGCCAGCAGCCTCTTGACAGGAATCCGTACTGGGGCCAACGTCCTGACTTTC. This translates into CASSLLTGIRTGANVLTF.

V is TRBV13 and J is TRBJ1-2, with D possibly matching TRBD1 (5 bases). Germline V lookup: CDR1 PRHDT, CDR2 FYEKMQ (reference sequence). The V end was cut by 5 bases, the J end by 4 bases, with 11 bases between. The CDR3 sequence is 13 residues long. The CDR3 spells CASSPRGTYGYTF. The CDR3 nucleotides are TGTGCCAGCAGCCCTAGGGGAACCTATGGCTACACCTTC.

The chain uses TRBV6-5 and TRBJ2-1; 8 bases are shared with TRBD1. The CDR3 totals 14 residues. The germline CDR1 and CDR2 sequences are MNHEY and SVGAGI. V shed 4 bases, J shed 5 bases, and the junction held 4 bases outside the gene matches. CDR3 DNA sequence: TGTGCCAGCAGTTCACCACAGGGGGACAATGAGCAGTTCTTC. Protein product: CASSSPQGDNEQFF.

V is TRBV20-1 and J is TRBJ1-6; 7 positions match TRBD1. Germline V CDR1 and CDR2: DFQATT, SNEGSKA (reference sequence). CDR3 length: 15 residues. The V segment lost 6 bases and the J segment 7 bases; nucleotides outside the gene matches: 12. The CDR3 protein is CSARGWDSKNSPLHF. CDR3 in DNA: TGCAGTGCCCGGGGGTGGGACAGTAAGAATTCACCCCTCCACTTT.

This clonotype was seen more than once but under ten times. V usage is TRBV5-6 and J usage is TRBJ2-1; tentative D call: TRBD1 (6 bases). This CDR3 has 14 residues. Germline V CDR1 and CDR2: SGHDT, YYEEEE. Trimming took off 4 bases at V and 7 bases at J, with 15 bases between the two ends. The CDR3 spells CASSPAAGENEQFF. For the CDR3, the DNA is TGTGCCAGCAGCCCGGCCGCAGGGGAAAATGAGCAGTTCTTC.

This clonotype has just one count. J is TRBJ1-1 and V is TRBV5-4, with 8 bases that match TRBD1. CDR3 length: 14 residues. V lost 2 bases to trimming and J lost 5 bases; unmatched junction nucleotides: 5. In germline, CDR1 is SGHNT, CDR2 YYREEE (reference sequence). CDR3 loop: CASSLQGVHTEAFF. Here the CDR3 DNA reads TGTGCCAGCAGCTTACAGGGGGTTCATACTGAAGCTTTCTTT.

The V gene is TRBV7-6, the J gene TRBJ2-7; 10 nucleotides align to TRBD2. The germline V gene has CDR1 SGHVS and CDR2 FNYEAQ. This CDR3 is 15 amino acids long. Losses at the gene ends were 1 base for V and 6 bases for J; bases not matched to a gene: 6. The CDR3 loop reads CASSLESGRASEQYF. DNA of the CDR3: TGTGCCAGCAGCTTAGAAAGCGGGAGGGCCTCCGAGCAGTACTTC. Looking up the rest from reference TRBV7-6 and TRBJ2-7 gives the full variable domain: GAGVSQSPRYKVTKRGQDVALRCDPISGHVSLYWYRQALGQGPEFLTYFNYEAQQDKSGLPNDRFSAERPEGSISTLTIQRTEQRDSAMYRCASSLESGRASEQYFGPGTRLTVT.

The V gene is TRBV29-1, the J gene TRBJ1-1; D gene uncertain. Germline V gene data show CDR1 as SQVTM and CDR2 as ANQGSEA. This CDR3 comprises 14 residues. V was clipped by 4 bases and J by 4 bases, with 16 bases between them. The CDR3 DNA sequence: TGCAGCGTTGGCCAAGATCGGGTGTCCACTGAAGCTTTCTTT. Translating it yields CSVGQDRVSTEAFF.

The genes are TRBV5-1 and TRBJ1-2; the D is unclear. V dropped 4 bases and J dropped 0 bases, with 13 bases sitting between them. The V gene's germline CDR1 is SGHRS and CDR2 YFSETQ. The length of the CDR3 is 15 residues. The CDR3 coding sequence is TGCGCCAGCAGCAAAGCAGGATCAGCTAACTATGGCTACACCTTC. Its translation is CASSKAGSANYGYTF.

CDR3 nucleotides: TGCGCCAGCAGCTTGGATCATGTTACCGGGGAGCTGTTTTTT. It codes for CASSLDHVTGELFF. The chain carries TRBV5-1 and TRBJ2-2; D uncertain. Trimming removed 0 bases from V and 5 bases from J, with 8 bases in between. The CDR3 runs 14 residues. Germline V gene data show CDR1 as SGHRS and CDR2 as YFSETQ.

V and J are TRBV7-2 and TRBJ1-1, with D hard to call. Germline-derived CDR1 and CDR2 are SGHTA and FQGNSA. CDR3 length: 13 residues. V lost 6 bases and J 8 bases, leaving 16 bases between the germline ends. The DNA for the CDR3 is TGTGCCAGCAGACTAGACGGGTTTAAAGAAGCTTTCTTT. Residues: CASRLDGFKEAFF. The entire variable domain, with the rest obtained from reference TRBV7-2 and TRBJ1-1, is as follows: GAGVSQSPSNKVTEKGKDVELRCDPISGHTALYWYRQSLGQGLEFLIYFQGNSAPDKSGLPSDRFSAERTGGSVSTLTIQRTQQEDSAVYLCASRLDGFKEAFFGQGTRLTVV.

The genes are TRBV3-1 and TRBJ1-1; D possibly corresponds to TRBD1 (6 bases). V shed 4 bases and J shed 2 bases, with 14 bases lying between them. This CDR3 is built from 15 residues. Germline V gives CDR1 LGHDT, CDR2 YNNKEL (reference sequence). CDR3 protein: CASSPRADSNTEAFF. The CDR3 DNA follows: TGTGCCAGCAGCCCGCGAGCGGACAGCAACACTGAAGCTTTCTTT.